This T cell receptor beta chain was identified during a study of Graves' ophthalmopathy and Graves' hyperthyroidism (dated by TCRdb to the late 2010s). Notes on the research overall: A patient counted as having stable hyperthyroidism if there was no progression to ophthalmopathy within 18 months of follow-up. To tell Graves' ophthalmopathy apart from Graves' hyperthyroidism, and to predict which patients would progress to ophthalmopathy, the study relied on TCR beta repertoire signatures. In total, approximately 140 blood samples were TCR-sequenced: 43 ophthalmopathy, some 75 hyperthyroidism and some 17 hyperthyroidism-to-ophthalmopathy patients. To explore V-J signatures that distinguish ophthalmopathy from hyperthyroidism, a discovery set of around 100 patients was enrolled, made up of over 40 with ophthalmopathy and 55 to 65 with stable hyperthyroidism. For independent validation, a separate cohort was made up of approximately 18 hyperthyroidism patients plus 17 patients who later progressed from hyperthyroidism to ophthalmopathy. In five or six hyperthyroidism patients, T-cell repertoires of thyroid tissue and blood were compared. After sampling, hyperthyroidism patients received methimazole starting at 30 mg daily, and ophthalmopathy patients received high-dose intravenous methylprednisolone. The study at large found these results: In cross-validation, the 13-signature model distinguished ophthalmopathy from stable hyperthyroidism with 87.88% sensitivity and 81.08% specificity, while in the test set the corresponding values were about 80% and 75%. In validation, the model predicted ophthalmopathy progression with about 71% sensitivity and approximately 75% specificity; 12 predicted patients were CT-confirmed with GO in a median of approximately 6.5 months. Among expanded thyroid clonotypes with frequency above 0.001, most also showed up in blood, which suggests that blood repertoires may reflect the thyroid immune response. Sample size was not statistically predetermined, and group allocation was not concealed from the investigators.

Hyperthyroidism patients were newly diagnosed, with disease duration under 2 months, and aged 18 to 65 years. Patients with other autoimmune diseases, uncontrolled infections, pregnancy or lactation were excluded. Diagnosis was based on clinical symptoms, serum thyroxine, TRAb, thyroid ultrasound and orbital computed tomography. Trizol reagent was used to extract the total RNA, and its quality was then checked on an Agilent 2100 Bioanalyzer. A remark on this clonotype: What antigen it recognizes has not been identified. There are no base qualities to consult, and no much larger clone falls within one base.

For repertoire sequencing, the TCR beta CDR3 regions were amplified from RNA transcripts. The first round of RT-PCR was done with HTBI primers and the Qiagen OneStep RT-PCR kit, and was followed by a second round of multiplex PCR, then size selection and purification. Sequencing of the libraries was carried out on an Illumina HiSeq2000 in paired-end mode with 100 bp reads. On the study's bioinformatics: SOAPnuke was used to process the reads, throwing out any read that had adapters, had uncalled bases, had a mean Phred below 15, or lacked an exact constant-primer or identifier match. COPE v1.2.5 was used to merge the high-quality paired reads. Each unique nucleotide sequence was treated as a clonotype, and MiTCR v1.1 was used to align the clonotypes to the IMGT TRB V, D and J references. Analysis was restricted to V-J combinations with a frequency above 0.0001, which covered roughly 99% of repertoires. A TCR clonal expansion and chaos score per V-J combination was defined as the ratio of F50 clonal expansion to chaos observed in the TCRdist matrix. Welch's t-statistics and random forest were used to reduce features to about 14 V-J combinations, which were fed into a naive Bayes classifier. The Morisita-Horn index was used to measure how similar the thyroid and blood repertoires were. In-frame beta chains were kept once TCRdb had trimmed the public reads at Q25 with fastp and called clones with MiXCR. Each CDR3 protein appears once, grouped with its most common genes and DNA. The authors' filters were not applied to this entry. This sample has over a million distinct CDR3 sequences in its table, and about 38% of those were observed once. The top ten clones comprise around 10% of the sample.

V is pruned by 4 bases and J by 7 bases, leaving 10 bases of the junction without a gene match. The CDR3 numbers 14 residues from cysteine through phenylalanine. The read is trimmed to its CDR3 DNA, 42 bases read in frame from base 1. CDR1 and CDR2 are drawn from the germline V gene: SQVTM, ANQGSEA. The chain is encoded by TRBV29-1 joined to TRBJ1-5, with 7 middle bases fitting TRBD1. The clonotype originates from an adult man with Graves' hyperthyroidism. Sequencing was done on a sample of peripheral blood or thyroid tissue (not recorded which). The DNA is as follows: TGCAGCGTTGTAGAGGGGGCTTCGGGGCAGCCCCAGCATTTT. This sequence encodes CSVVEGASGQPQHF.